This note documents a single T cell receptor beta chain sequence. These data belong to a study of blood T cell repertoires in COVID-19. Study as a whole: Sources were T cells, B-cell-depleted T cells, or PBMCs; the material itself was cDNA or gDNA.

CDR1 and CDR2 from the germline V gene are KGHSH and LQKENI. V trimming: 1 base; J trimming: 7 bases; junction bases outside the gene matches: 4. The CDR3 runs 15 residues. Method: immunoSEQ multiplex PCR; TCRdb's copy keeps in-frame clones and lacks some. Of around 54,000 clones in the sample, 90% were seen once. Sequenced material: peripheral blood. This chain joins TRBV18 and TRBJ2-1; 10 bases fit TRBD2. This clonotype was obtained from a human donor in a cohort sampled during active COVID-19. The CDR3 region has the DNA TGTGCCAGCTCACCACTAGCGGGAGGTATGAATGAGCAGTTCTTC. Protein: CASSPLAGGMNEQFF.